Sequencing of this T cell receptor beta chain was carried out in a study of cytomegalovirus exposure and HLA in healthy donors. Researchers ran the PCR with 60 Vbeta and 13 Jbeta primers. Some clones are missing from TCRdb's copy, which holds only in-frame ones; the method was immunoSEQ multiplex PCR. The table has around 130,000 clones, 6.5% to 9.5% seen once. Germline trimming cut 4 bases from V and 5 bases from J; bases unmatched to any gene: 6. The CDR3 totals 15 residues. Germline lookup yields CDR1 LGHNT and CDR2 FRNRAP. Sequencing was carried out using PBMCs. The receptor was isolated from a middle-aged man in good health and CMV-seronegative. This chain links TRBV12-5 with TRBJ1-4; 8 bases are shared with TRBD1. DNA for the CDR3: TGTGCTAGTGGTTCGAGACAGGGGCTGAATGAAAAACTGTTTTTT. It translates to CASGSRQGLNEKLFF.